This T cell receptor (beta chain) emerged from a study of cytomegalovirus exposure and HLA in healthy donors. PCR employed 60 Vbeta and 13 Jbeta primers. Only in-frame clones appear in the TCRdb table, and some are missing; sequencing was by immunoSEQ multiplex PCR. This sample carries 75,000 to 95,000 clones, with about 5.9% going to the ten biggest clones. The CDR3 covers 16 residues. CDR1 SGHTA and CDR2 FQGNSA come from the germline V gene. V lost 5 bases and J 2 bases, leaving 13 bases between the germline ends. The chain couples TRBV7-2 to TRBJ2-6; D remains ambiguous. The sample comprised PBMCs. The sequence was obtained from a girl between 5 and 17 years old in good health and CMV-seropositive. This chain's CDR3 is CASSRERLAGANVLTF. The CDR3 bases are TGTGCCAGCAGCCGAGAACGGTTGGCTGGGGCCAACGTCCTGACTTTC.